A single sample gave rise to the 3 T cell receptor beta chains below, sequenced in a study of PD-1 blockade in classical Hodgkin lymphoma. No patient escaped relapse after autologous stem cell transplantation, and brentuximab vedotin exposure varied. The assay was immunoSEQ multiplex PCR, and TCRdb's table has in-frame clones only and misses some. The repertoire consists of over 20,000 clones, with roughly two thirds occurring once and the leading ten covering around 15%. Here the sequenced sample was peripheral blood mononuclear cells (PBMCs), taken at baseline. Receptor source: a human donor with classical Hodgkin lymphoma.

The genes are TRBV6-5 and TRBJ2-7; 7 bases align to TRBD2. The V segment lost 6 bases and the J segment 2 bases; nucleotides outside the gene matches: 10. The germline gives CDR1 MNHEY, CDR2 SVGAGI. CDR3 length equals 15 residues. As DNA, the CDR3 is TGTGCCAGCAGCAGAATTAGCGGGTCCCCCTACGAGCAGTACTTC. Translating it yields CASSRISGSPYEQYF.

The chain joins TRBV28 to TRBJ2-7, with unresolved D. V lost 5 bases, J lost 3 bases, and 8 bases lay in between. The CDR3 is made up of 12 amino acids. Germline CDR1 MDHEN, CDR2 SYDVKM. The CDR3 DNA is TGTGCCAGCAGTGGGATCGGCTACGAGCAGTACGTC. It codes for CASSGIGYEQYV.

This chain uses TRBV7-2 with TRBJ1-5; possibly TRBD1 for D (5 bases). The V end was cut by 2 bases, the J end by 10 bases, with 18 bases between. Germline CDR1 SGHTA, CDR2 FQGNSA. The CDR3 has 15 residues. DNA for the CDR3: TGTGCCAGCAGCTTAATTCCAGGGACGGGCTCACCCCAGCATTTT. Its protein product is CASSLIPGTGSPQHF.